The 6 T cell receptor beta chains below come from one sample, sequenced in a study of cytomegalovirus exposure and HLA in healthy donors. Both 60 Vbeta primers and 13 Jbeta primers went into the PCR. Measured with immunoSEQ multiplex PCR; TCRdb has only the in-frame clones, and not every one. In the table there are over 70,000 clones, about 80% of which are singletons. The sample taken for sequencing was PBMCs. The receptor source for this set is a middle-aged man in good health and CMV-seropositive.

The CDR3 sequence is CASSGRQGTYEQYF. CDR3 sequence (DNA): TGTGCCAGCAGTGGTAGACAGGGCACCTACGAGCAGTACTTC. The V gene is TRBV6-4, the J gene TRBJ2-7; 7 bases match TRBD1. This CDR3 region has 14 residues. Germline assignment: CDR1 MRHNA and CDR2 SNTAGT. V was clipped by 4 bases and J by 2 bases; unmatched bases: 5.

The chain couples TRBV30 to TRBJ1-5; 9 bases line up with TRBD1. Trimming removed 2 bases from V and 6 bases from J; junction bases left unmatched: 5. Germline V gene data show CDR1 as GTSNPN and CDR2 as SVGIG (reference sequence). CDR3 length: 14 residues. CDR3 protein: CAWSQGQGGQPQHF. For the CDR3, the DNA is TGTGCCTGGAGTCAGGGACAGGGAGGTCAGCCCCAGCATTTT.

The rearrangement uses TRBV7-8 and TRBJ2-4; 7 positions match TRBD1. V lost 5 bases to trimming and J lost 0 bases; unmatched junction nucleotides: 19. Germline V CDR1 and CDR2: SGHVS, FQNEAQ. The length of the CDR3 is 20 residues. The CDR3 sequence: CASSPRPQIGQALAKNIQYF. In DNA, the CDR3 is TGTGCCAGCAGCCCCCGGCCCCAAATTGGACAGGCCCTAGCCAAAAACATTCAGTACTTC. The full variable domain, with the rest looked up from reference TRBV7-8 and TRBJ2-4, is GAGVSQSPRYKVAKRGQDVALRCDPISGHVSLFWYQQALGQGPEFLTYFQNEAQLDKSGLPSDRFFAERPEGSVSTLKIQRTQQEDSAVYLCASSPRPQIGQALAKNIQYFGAGTRLSVL.

The gene calls are TRBV4-3 and TRBJ2-1; TRBD2 matches 14 bases. Looked up from germline, CDR1 is LGHNA and CDR2 is YSLEER. This CDR3 comprises 18 residues. J gave up 2 bases and V 4 bases, and 7 bases lay outside the gene matches. The DNA for the CDR3 is TGCGCCAGCAGCCGCGGGACTAGCGGGAGAACCCCCTACAATGAGCAGTTCTTC. Protein sequence: CASSRGTSGRTPYNEQFF.

CDR3 loop: CASAPGLAVYNEQFF. In DNA, the CDR3 is TGTGCCAGCGCCCCGGGACTAGCAGTCTACAATGAGCAGTTCTTC. The chain carries TRBV6-5 and TRBJ2-1; 9 bases agree with TRBD2. Germline trimming cut 8 bases from V and 3 bases from J; bases unmatched to any gene: 8. The CDR3 runs 15 residues. The germline V gene has CDR1 MNHEY and CDR2 SVGAGI.

This rearrangement joins TRBV5-4 to TRBJ1-1, with 7 nucleotides matching TRBD1. Germline CDR1 and CDR2: SGHNT and YYREEE (reference sequence). The trim removed 4 bases at V and 13 bases at J, leaving 16 bases unmatched. This CDR3 spans 14 amino acids. Written as DNA, the CDR3 is TGTGCCAGCAGCCCGGAGACAGGGTCGGTTATGGGTTTCTTT. Its protein is CASSPETGSVMGFF.